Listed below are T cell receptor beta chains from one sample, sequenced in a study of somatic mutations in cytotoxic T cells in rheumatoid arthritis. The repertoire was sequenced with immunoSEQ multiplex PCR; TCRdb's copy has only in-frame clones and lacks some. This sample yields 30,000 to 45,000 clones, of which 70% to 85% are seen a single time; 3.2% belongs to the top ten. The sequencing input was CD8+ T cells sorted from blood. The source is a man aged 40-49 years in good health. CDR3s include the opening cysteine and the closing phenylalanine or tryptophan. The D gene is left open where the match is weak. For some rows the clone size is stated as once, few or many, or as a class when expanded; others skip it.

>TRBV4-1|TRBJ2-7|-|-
TGCGCCAGCAGCCAAACAGGGACCCGACACGAGCAGTACTTC
CASSQTGTRHEQYF
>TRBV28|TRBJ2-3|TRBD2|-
TGTGCCAGCAGGAGGACTAGCGGGAGGGGGGATACGCAGTATTTT
CASRRTSGRGDTQYF
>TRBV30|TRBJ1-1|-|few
TGTGCCTGGATTGGGGGGAACACTGAAGCTTTCTTT
CAWIGGNTEAFF
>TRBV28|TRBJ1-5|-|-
TGTGCCAGCAGTCAGGGTTTGAACAATCAGCCCCAGCATTTT
CASSQGLNNQPQHF
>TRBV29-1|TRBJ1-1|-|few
TGCAGCGTGACGTTCAAGGGGGAGACGAACACTGAAGCTTTCTTT
CSVTFKGETNTEAFF
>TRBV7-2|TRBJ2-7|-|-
TGTGCCAGCAGCTTAGCGCTAGCTTACGAGCAGTACTTC
CASSLALAYEQYF
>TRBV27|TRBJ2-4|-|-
TGTGCCAGCAGTCTCGGAGGGTCAAACATTCAGTACTTC
CASSLGGSNIQYF
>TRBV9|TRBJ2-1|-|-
TGTGCCAGCAGCCCGGGGCGTAATGAGCAGTTCTTC
CASSPGRNEQFF
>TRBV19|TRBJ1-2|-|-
TGTGCCAGTAGTATAAAGGGGGTGTATGCCAACTATGGCTACACCTTC
CASSIKGVYANYGYTF
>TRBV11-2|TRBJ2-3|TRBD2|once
TGTGCCAGCAGCTTAGAGGGGACTAGCGGGAGTATTATAGATACGCAGTATTTT
CASSLEGTSGSIIDTQYF
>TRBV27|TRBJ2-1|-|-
TGTGCCAGCAGTTTACAGGACTCCTACAATGAGCAGTTCTTC
CASSLQDSYNEQFF
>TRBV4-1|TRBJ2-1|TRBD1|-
TGCGCCAGCAGCCTCGTCGTCCCTTCTGGGACAGGGTTCAATGAGCAGTTCTTC
CASSLVVPSGTGFNEQFF
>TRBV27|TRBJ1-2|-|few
TGTGCCAGCAGTCAGGGCCATGGCTACACCTTC
CASSQGHGYTF
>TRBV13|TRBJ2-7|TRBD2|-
TGTGCCAGCAGCTTTCTAGCGGTCTACGAGCAGTACTTC
CASSFLAVYEQYF
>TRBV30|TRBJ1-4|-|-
TGTGCCTGGAGTAGAGTCCATGAAAAACTGTTTTTT
CAWSRVHEKLFF
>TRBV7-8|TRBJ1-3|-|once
TGTGCCAGCAGCCTAGGGGACTCTGGAAACACCATATATTTT
CASSLGDSGNTIYF
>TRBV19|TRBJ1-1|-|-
TGTGCCAGTAGTATATATACTGAAGCTTTCTTT
CASSIYTEAFF
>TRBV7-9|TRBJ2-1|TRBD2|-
TGTGCCAGCAGCCCTAGCGGGAGAGTCCCCTACAATGAGCAGTTCTTC
CASSPSGRVPYNEQFF
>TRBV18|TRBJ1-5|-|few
TGTGCCAGCTCACCATCGACAGTTCCTAGCAATCAGCCCCAGCATTTT
CASSPSTVPSNQPQHF
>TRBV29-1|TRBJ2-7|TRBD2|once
TGCAGCGTTTTTGGGGGGGTCTACGAGCAGTACTTC
CSVFGGVYEQYF
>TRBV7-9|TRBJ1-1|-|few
TGTGCCAGCAGCTCACCTAGCGGAACGGACACTGAAGCTTTCTTT
CASSSPSGTDTEAFF
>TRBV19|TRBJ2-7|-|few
TGTGCCAGTAGCGACTTCCCCGAGGGCGAGCAGTACTTC
CASSDFPEGEQYF
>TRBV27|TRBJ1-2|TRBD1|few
TGTGCCAGCAGTACCTTGACAGGGGAAGGCTACACCTTC
CASSTLTGEGYTF
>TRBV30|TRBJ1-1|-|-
TGTGCCTGGAGAACCCCCGGGCAGGGCAGTTCTGAAGCTTTCTTT
CAWRTPGQGSSEAFF
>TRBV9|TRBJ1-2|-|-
TGTGCCAGCAGCGTAGGACTCAGAGCTAACTATGGCTACACCTTC
CASSVGLRANYGYTF
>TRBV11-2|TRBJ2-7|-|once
TGTGCCAGCAGCTTAGTGGAGACCGTCAGCTCCTACGAGCAGTACTTC
CASSLVETVSSYEQYF
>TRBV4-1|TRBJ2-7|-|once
TGCGCCAGCAGCCAAGGACGGACGAACCTTTACGAGCAGTACTTC
CASSQGRTNLYEQYF
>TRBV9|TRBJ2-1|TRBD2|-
TGTGCCAGCAGCCCACCGGGACTAGCGGGAGAGAGAGAGCAGTTCTTC
CASSPPGLAGEREQFF
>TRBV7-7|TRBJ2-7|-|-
TGTGCTAGCAGCTTAGGGCAGGGGAGCTCCTACGAGCAGTACTTC
CASSLGQGSSYEQYF
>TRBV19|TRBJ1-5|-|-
TGTGCCAGTAGTATCTCTGGGGCGATCAATCAGCCCCAGCATTTT
CASSISGAINQPQHF
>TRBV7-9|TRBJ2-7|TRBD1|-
TGTGCCAGCAGCTTCCGGGACAGTATTTACGAGCAGTACTTC
CASSFRDSIYEQYF
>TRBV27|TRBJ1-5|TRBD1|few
TGTGCCAGCGGACAGGGAGGTCAGCCCCAGCATTTT
CASGQGGQPQHF
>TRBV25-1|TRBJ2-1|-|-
TGTGCCAGCAGTGAGGGGTCCTACAATGAGCAGTTCTTC
CASSEGSYNEQFF
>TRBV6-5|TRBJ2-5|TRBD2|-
TGTGCCAGCAGTTACTCGACTAGCGGTCAAGAGACCCAGTACTTC
CASSYSTSGQETQYF
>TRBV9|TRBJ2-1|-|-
TGTGCCAGCAGCGTAGTTGGTAGCGGAGATTACGATGAGCAGTTCTTC
CASSVVGSGDYDEQFF
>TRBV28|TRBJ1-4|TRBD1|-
TGTGCCAGCAGGGCAGGACAGGGCAGTCTTGAAAAACTGTTTTTT
CASRAGQGSLEKLFF
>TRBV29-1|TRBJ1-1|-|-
TGCAGCGTTGATGGGTTGCGGGACGACACTGAAGCTTTCTTT
CSVDGLRDDTEAFF
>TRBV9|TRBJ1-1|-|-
TGTGCCAGCAGCCCCATGTCCCCCTTGGACACTGAAGCTTTCTTT
CASSPMSPLDTEAFF
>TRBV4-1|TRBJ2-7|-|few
TGCGCCAGCAGCCAACCAATAAAGGACAGTATCGAGCAGTACTTC
CASSQPIKDSIEQYF
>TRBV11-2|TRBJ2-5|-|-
TGTGCCAGCAGCTTAGGGGGAGGCAGGGGCGCAACCCAGTACTTC
CASSLGGGRGATQYF
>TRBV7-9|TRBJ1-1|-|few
TGTGCCAGCAGCTTAAAGGGTGAAGCTTTCTTT
CASSLKGEAFF
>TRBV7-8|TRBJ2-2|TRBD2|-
TGTGCCAGCAGTTCCTCCGGGACTAAGAACACCGGGGAGCTGTTTTTT
CASSSSGTKNTGELFF
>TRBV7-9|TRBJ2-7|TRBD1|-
TGTGCCAGCAGCTCCTCCGGGACAGGGAATTACGAGCAGTACTTC
CASSSSGTGNYEQYF
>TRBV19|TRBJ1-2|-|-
TGTGCCAGCCTCGGGAAGGGGGGTGGCTACACCTTC
CASLGKGGGYTF
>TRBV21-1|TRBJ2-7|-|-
TGTGCCAGCAGCCCAGGACAGGGGGGGACTAGCGGGGCCCACGAGCAGTACTTC
CASSPGQGGTSGAHEQYF
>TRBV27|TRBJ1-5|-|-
TGTGCCAGCAGTTTAAATGGCAGGGGAAATCAGCCCCAGCATTTT
CASSLNGRGNQPQHF
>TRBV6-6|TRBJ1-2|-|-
TGTGCCAGCAGTTACTCGTCAGGGTACGATGGCTACACCTTC
CASSYSSGYDGYTF
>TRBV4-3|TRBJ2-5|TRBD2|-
TGCGCCAGCAGCCAAGATCTAGCAGCGGGAGAATGGCTTGGAGAGACCCAGTACTTC
CASSQDLAAGEWLGETQYF
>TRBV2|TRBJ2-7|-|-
TGTGCCAGCTCAGAACTGCCGAGCTCCTACGAGCAGTACTTC
CASSELPSSYEQYF
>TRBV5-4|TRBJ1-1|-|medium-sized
TGTGCCAGCCTCGATTTGACTGAAGCTTTCTTT
CASLDLTEAFF
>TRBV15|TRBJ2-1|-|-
TGTGCCACGGGCCGGCAGCTCAATGAGCAGTTCTTC
CATGRQLNEQFF
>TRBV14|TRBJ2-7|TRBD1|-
TGTGCCAGCAGCCTTCAGGGGGCGGGGGAGCAGTACTTC
CASSLQGAGEQYF